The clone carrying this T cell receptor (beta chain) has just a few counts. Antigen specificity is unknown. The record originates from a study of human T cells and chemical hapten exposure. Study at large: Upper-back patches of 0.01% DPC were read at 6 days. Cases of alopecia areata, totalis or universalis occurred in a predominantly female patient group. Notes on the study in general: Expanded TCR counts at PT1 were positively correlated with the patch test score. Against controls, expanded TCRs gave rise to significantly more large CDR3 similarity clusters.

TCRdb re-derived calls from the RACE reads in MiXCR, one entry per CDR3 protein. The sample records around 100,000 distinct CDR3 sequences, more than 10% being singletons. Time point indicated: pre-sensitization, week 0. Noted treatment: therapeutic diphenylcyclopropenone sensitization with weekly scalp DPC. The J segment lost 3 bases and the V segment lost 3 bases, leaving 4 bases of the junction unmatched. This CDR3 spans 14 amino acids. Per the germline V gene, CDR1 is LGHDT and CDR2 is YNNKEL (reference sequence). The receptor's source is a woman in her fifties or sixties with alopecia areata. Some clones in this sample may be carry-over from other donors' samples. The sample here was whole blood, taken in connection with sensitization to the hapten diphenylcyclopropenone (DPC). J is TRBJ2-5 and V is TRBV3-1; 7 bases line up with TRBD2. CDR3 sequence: CASSQAGTKETQYF. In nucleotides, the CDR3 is TGTGCCAGCAGCCAGGCCGGGACTAAAGAGACCCAGTACTTC.